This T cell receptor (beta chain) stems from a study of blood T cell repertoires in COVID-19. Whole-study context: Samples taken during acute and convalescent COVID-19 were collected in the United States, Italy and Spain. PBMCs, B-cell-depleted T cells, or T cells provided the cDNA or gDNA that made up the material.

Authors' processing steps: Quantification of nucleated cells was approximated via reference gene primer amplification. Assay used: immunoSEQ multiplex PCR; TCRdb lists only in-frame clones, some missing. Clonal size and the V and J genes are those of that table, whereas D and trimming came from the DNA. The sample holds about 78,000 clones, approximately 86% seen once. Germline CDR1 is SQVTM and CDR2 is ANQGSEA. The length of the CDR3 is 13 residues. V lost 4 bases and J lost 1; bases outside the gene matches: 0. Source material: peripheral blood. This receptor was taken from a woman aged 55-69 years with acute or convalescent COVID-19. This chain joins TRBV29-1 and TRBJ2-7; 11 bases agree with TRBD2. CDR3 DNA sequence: TGCAGCGTTGGACTAGCGGGGTCCTACGAGCAGTACTTC. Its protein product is CSVGLAGSYEQYF.